This is a list of T cell receptor beta chains from one sample in a study of radiation and T cells in renal cell carcinoma. Sequencing used immunoSEQ multiplex PCR; TCRdb keeps in-frame clones, though not all of them. The sample yields about 91,000 clones, 82% seen once. Sequenced here: blood, sampled from a patient whose treatment included radiotherapy and nephrectomy. These receptors all stem from a man in his sixties with renal cell carcinoma. Both conserved end residues are part of each CDR3. D genes are given only for firm matches. The size of a clone is reported for some rows only, either as once, few or many, or as a class for expanded clones.

d_gene	v_gene	j_gene	abundance	CDR3nt	CDR3aa
TRBD1	TRBV2	TRBJ1-4	-	TGTGCCAGCAGTGGGTCCGGGACAGGGGTTGGAAAACTGTTTTTT	CASSGSGTGVGKLFF
-	TRBV14	TRBJ2-7	few	TGTGCCAGCAGCCAAGAAAAACTAGCTGGAAGCGAGCAGTACTTC	CASSQEKLAGSEQYF
TRBD2	TRBV10-3	TRBJ2-5	-	TGTGCCGTAACAGCGGGAGGAGGAGAGACCCAGTACTTC	CAVTAGGGETQYF
-	TRBV28	TRBJ2-7	-	TGCCCTCGGAGGTCCTACGAGCAGTACTTC	CPRRSYEQYF
-	TRBV5-1	TRBJ2-6	-	TGCGCCAGCAGCTTGGTGGCTGGGGCCAACGTCCTGACTTTC	CASSLVAGANVLTF
-	TRBV5-1	TRBJ2-7	-	TGCGCCAGCAGCTTGGAAGTGAGTCATTACTACGAGCAGTACTTC	CASSLEVSHYYEQYF
-	TRBV28	TRBJ2-1	-	TGTGCCAGCAGTTTAGTGCTAGCGATAGAGCAGTTCTTC	CASSLVLAIEQFF
-	TRBV7-8	TRBJ1-5	once	TGTGCCAGCAGCTTAGACGGAGGCCTTAGCAATCAGCCCCAGCATTTT	CASSLDGGLSNQPQHF
-	TRBV30	TRBJ1-3	-	TGTGCCTGGAGTGTACTGGGGGCCATATATTTT	CAWSVLGAIYF
-	TRBV2	TRBJ2-5	-	TGTGCCAGCAGTTCCGTGGTGGCCCAGTACTTC	CASSSVVAQYF
-	TRBV25-1	TRBJ2-5	few	TGTGCCAGCAGTGAGGGCGGCAGCCGGGGGACCCAGTACTTC	CASSEGGSRGTQYF
TRBD2	TRBV10-3	TRBJ2-1	-	TGTGCCATCAGTGAAGAGACTAGCGGGCCCTACAATGAGCAGTTCTTC	CAISEETSGPYNEQFF
-	TRBV10-3	TRBJ1-5	-	TGTGCCATCAGTGTGGGCCCCGGGAGCAATCAGCCCCAGCATTTT	CAISVGPGSNQPQHF
TRBD1	TRBV6-5	TRBJ1-1	-	TGTGCCAGCAGACGTACCGGGACAGGGAACACTGAAGCTTTCTTT	CASRRTGTGNTEAFF
-	TRBV10-3	TRBJ2-5	-	TGTGCCATCAGTGATCCGGGTCCAGATAATCAAGAGACCCAGTACTTC	CAISDPGPDNQETQYF
-	TRBV19	TRBJ2-7	-	TGTGCCAGTAGTCGGACAACCGGTGAAGGTCGGATCGAGCAGTACTTC	CASSRTTGEGRIEQYF
TRBD1	TRBV10-3	TRBJ1-1	once	TGTGCCACCCGTTTAGGACAGGGCTTGTTAATGAACACTGAAGCTTTCTTT	CATRLGQGLLMNTEAFF
TRBD2	TRBV29-1	TRBJ2-3	-	TGCAGCGTTGTTCTAGCGGGAGCGGGAGATACGCAGTATTTT	CSVVLAGAGDTQYF
TRBD2	TRBV7-9	TRBJ2-1	once	TGTGCCAGCAGCTTGATGGGACTAGCTAAGGCAACCTACAATGAGCAGTTCTTC	CASSLMGLAKATYNEQFF
TRBD1	TRBV9	TRBJ2-6	few	TGTGCCAGCAGTCTTACAGGGGGCGCTGGGGCCAACGTCCTGACTTTC	CASSLTGGAGANVLTF
-	TRBV27	TRBJ1-2	-	TGTGCCAGCAGTTTTTCCCAGGGAGGCGGCTACACCTTC	CASSFSQGGGYTF
-	TRBV29-1	TRBJ2-2	once	TGCAGCGCCGGCCCGGAGAGGGGCTGGCCCGGGGAGCTGTTTTTT	CSAGPERGWPGELFF
-	TRBV2	TRBJ2-7	-	TGTGCCAGCAGTGAAAGAGTGGCTGCGCAGTACTTC	CASSERVAAQYF